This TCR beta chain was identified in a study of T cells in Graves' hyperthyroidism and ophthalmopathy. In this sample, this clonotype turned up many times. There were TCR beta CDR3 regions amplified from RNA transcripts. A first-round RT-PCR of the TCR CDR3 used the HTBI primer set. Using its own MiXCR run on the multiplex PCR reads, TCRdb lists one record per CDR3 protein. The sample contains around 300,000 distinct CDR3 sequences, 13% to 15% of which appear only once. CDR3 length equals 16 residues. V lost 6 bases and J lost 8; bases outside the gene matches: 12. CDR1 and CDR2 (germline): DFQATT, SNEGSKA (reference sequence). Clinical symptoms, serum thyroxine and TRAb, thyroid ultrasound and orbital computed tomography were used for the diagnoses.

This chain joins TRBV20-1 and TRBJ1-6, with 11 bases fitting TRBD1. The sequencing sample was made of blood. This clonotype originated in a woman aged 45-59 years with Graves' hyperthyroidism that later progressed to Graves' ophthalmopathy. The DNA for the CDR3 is TGCAGTGCACCGAGCCCGGACAGGGGGCGGTATTCACCCCTCCACTTT. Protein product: CSAPSPDRGRYSPLHF.